Below, 25 T cell receptor beta chains from the same sample are listed, as sequenced in a study of blood T cell repertoires in COVID-19. Data came from immunoSEQ multiplex PCR; TCRdb stores just in-frame clones and leaves some out. The sample gives about 250,000 clones, over 80% of which show up once; 5.5% is in the top ten. Sequenced: peripheral blood. The source of these receptors is a human donor in a cohort sampled during active COVID-19.

The V gene is TRBV7-2, the J gene TRBJ2-7, with 11 bases lining up with TRBD2. V was pared by 2 bases and J by 8 bases, with 8 bases of the junction left unmatched. The germline V gene encodes CDR1 SGHTA and CDR2 FQGNSA. The CDR3 runs to 15 residues. DNA for the CDR3: TGTGCCAGCAGCTTACCAACTAGCGGGAGTTTCCAGCAGTACTTC. Amino acids: CASSLPTSGSFQQYF.

The genes are TRBV4-1 and TRBJ1-4; D unclear. Trimming cost V 0 bases and J 7 bases, with 12 bases left between them. The CDR3 is made up of 15 amino acids. Germline V gene data show CDR1 as MGHRA and CDR2 as YSYEKL. The CDR3: CASSQDWPECEKLFF. In DNA, the CDR3 is TGCGCCAGCAGCCAAGATTGGCCAGAATGTGAAAAACTGTTTTTT.

This rearrangement joins TRBV6-5 to TRBJ2-5, with TRBD2 matching over 13 bases. The J segment lost 3 bases and the V segment lost 7 bases, leaving 2 bases of the junction unmatched. This CDR3 is built from 14 residues. Looked up from germline, CDR1 is MNHEY and CDR2 is SVGAGI. The CDR3 loop is CASTGLAGEETQYF. The CDR3 bases are TGTGCCAGCACCGGACTAGCGGGAGAAGAGACCCAGTACTTC.

This rearrangement joins TRBV6-6 to TRBJ1-4; no clear D. The CDR3 is made up of 16 amino acids. Germline CDR1 and CDR2: MNHNY and SVGAGI (reference sequence). V was pared by 5 bases and J by 0 bases, with 13 bases between. CDR3 DNA sequence: TGTGCCAGCAGTGCTATTTCGGGATCAACTAATGAAAAACTGTTTTTT. Its translation is CASSAISGSTNEKLFF.

This chain connects TRBV6-5 to TRBJ2-3, with 11 bases lining up with TRBD1. Germline loops: CDR1 MNHEY, CDR2 SVGAGI. The CDR3 sequence is 14 residues long. The CDR3 reads CVARDRGNTDTQYF. The CDR3 region has the DNA TGTGTCGCACGGGACAGGGGGAACACAGATACGCAGTATTTT.

On this clone: At one of its ends the junction is not consistent with the germline gene, which may arise from a read error. The genes are TRBV7-7 and TRBJ2-5; possibly TRBD2 for D (5 bases). The CDR3 runs to 15 residues. Germline V gene data show CDR1 as SSHAT and CDR2 as FNYEAQ (reference sequence). CDR3 nucleotide sequence: TGTGCTAGCAGCTTAGGCGAGGGTTTCCAAGAGACCCAGTACTTC. This gives the protein CASSLGEGFQETQYF.

This clone occurred a few times. V is TRBV5-1 and J is TRBJ2-7, with 10 bases identical to TRBD1. Germline V gives CDR1 SGHRS, CDR2 YFSETQ. V was pared by 3 bases and J by 3 bases, with 3 bases of the junction left unmatched. This CDR3 spans 14 amino acids. DNA for the CDR3: TGCGCCAGCAGCTCCCGGGACAGGGGCTACGAGCAGTACTTC. This gives the protein CASSSRDRGYEQYF.

As regards this clone: Other DNA sequences of this sample code for an identical CDR3. The chain employs TRBV30 and TRBJ2-7, with 9 bases lining up with TRBD1. This CDR3 contains 13 residues. Germline CDR1 GTSNPN, CDR2 SVGIG (reference sequence). The trim removed 0 bases at V and 6 bases at J, leaving 3 bases unmatched. In DNA, the CDR3 is TGTGCCTGGAGTGTACGACAGGGGGGCGAGCAGTACTTC. It specifies CAWSVRQGGEQYF.

This clone was seen a handful of times. V usage is TRBV2 and J usage is TRBJ1-6; unclear D gene. The V gene lost 1 base and the J gene lost 7 bases, with 5 bases spanning the gap. The germline V gene encodes CDR1 SNHLY and CDR2 FYNNEI. The CDR3 covers 13 residues. CDR3 sequence reads: CASSEVPNSPLHF. CDR3 nucleotides: TGTGCCAGCAGTGAAGTCCCAAATTCACCCCTCCACTTT.

This chain uses TRBV6-4 with TRBJ2-2, with D hard to call. V shed 5 bases and J shed 4 bases, with 8 bases lying between them. Germline V gives CDR1 MRHNA, CDR2 SNTAGT. The CDR3 runs 13 residues. CDR3 in amino acids: CASSQQFTGELFF. CDR3 DNA sequence: TGTGCCAGCAGTCAACAGTTCACCGGGGAGCTGTTTTTT.

This clone was recorded once. J is TRBJ2-7 and V is TRBV19, with 7 bases that match TRBD1. Per the germline V gene, CDR1 is LNHDA and CDR2 is SQIVND (reference sequence). CDR3 length equals 14 residues. V trimming: 6 bases; J trimming: 5 bases; junction bases outside the gene matches: 10. The CDR3 reads CASRHSRGKDEQYF. The CDR3 bases are TGTGCCAGTAGGCACTCCAGGGGGAAGGACGAGCAGTACTTC.

For this clone: Sequence at one end of the junction differs from germline and may be a read error. The J gene is TRBJ2-1, the V gene TRBV7-7; D is possibly TRBD2 (6 bases). The CDR3 is 14 amino acids. Germline V gives CDR1 SSHAT, CDR2 FNYEAQ (reference sequence). CDR3: CASSPRDSYNEQFF. In DNA form, the CDR3 reads TGTGCTAGCAGCCCGCGGGACTCCTACAATGAGCAGTTCTTC.

On this clone: Other nucleotide sequences in the sample specify the same CDR3. The chain is built from TRBV28 and TRBJ2-7, with D tentatively TRBD1 (6 bases). The CDR3 totals 14 residues. In germline, CDR1 is MDHEN, CDR2 SYDVKM. V gave up 3 bases and J gave up 2 bases, with 11 bases separating them. In nucleotides, the CDR3 is TGTGCCAGCAGTTTCCCTCCAGGGGCCTACGAGCAGTACTTC. It codes for CASSFPPGAYEQYF.

The chain links TRBV4-1 to TRBJ1-1; D is uncertain. V was trimmed by 2 bases and J by 2 bases, leaving 18 bases between them. The germline CDR1 and CDR2 sequences are MGHRA and YSYEKL. The CDR3 is 17 residues long. CDR3 loop: CASSQPPILASNTEAFF. The CDR3 DNA is TGCGCCAGCAGCCAACCCCCCATTCTTGCGTCCAACACTGAAGCTTTCTTT.

The chain recombines TRBV5-1 with TRBJ2-3, with 10 bases identical to TRBD1. Germline lookup yields CDR1 SGHRS and CDR2 YFSETQ. Germline trimming cut 3 bases from V and 2 bases from J; bases unmatched to any gene: 3. The CDR3 is 15 amino acids. The CDR3 spells CASSSGQGNTDTQYF. Written as DNA, the CDR3 is TGCGCCAGCAGCTCGGGACAGGGGAACACAGATACGCAGTATTTT.

Many counts were recorded for this clone. The chain carries TRBV5-1 and TRBJ1-2; no definite D call. The CDR3 sequence is 13 residues long. With 6 bases removed from V and 8 bases from J, the gap between germline ends came to 17 bases. The germline CDR1 and CDR2 sequences are SGHRS and YFSETQ. The chain's CDR3 is CASKGGQAGGYTF. Here the CDR3 DNA reads TGCGCCAGCAAAGGTGGGCAGGCGGGAGGCTACACCTTC.

The genes are TRBV19 and TRBJ1-3, with D unclear. This CDR3 spans 14 amino acids. Trimming removed 7 bases from V and 3 bases from J, with 13 bases in between. Germline assignment: CDR1 LNHDA and CDR2 SQIVND (reference sequence). Here the CDR3 reads CASTRGGFGNTIYF. The CDR3 bases are TGTGCCAGTACCCGGGGAGGGTTTGGAAACACCATATATTTT.

The chain carries TRBV7-9 and TRBJ2-3, with a tentative D call TRBD2 (5 bases). This CDR3 region has 16 residues. Germline V lookup: CDR1 SEHNR, CDR2 FQNEAQ (reference sequence). Trimming removed 3 bases at V and 2 bases at J, with 15 bases between. The CDR3 nucleotides read TGTGCCAGCAGCTTGGGTGGGCTAGCTGTCACAGATACGCAGTATTTT. Translated, it gives CASSLGGLAVTDTQYF.

V gene TRBV5-4 combines with J gene TRBJ2-5; the match to TRBD2 covers 13 bases. In germline, CDR1 is SGHNT, CDR2 YYREEE (reference sequence). The CDR3 loop spans 17 amino acids. The J segment lost 1 base and the V segment lost 3 bases, leaving 6 bases of the junction unmatched. The CDR3 DNA reads as TGTGCCAGCAGCTCCGGGAGACTAGCGGGGGGCCAAGAGACCCAGTACTTC. It encodes CASSSGRLAGGQETQYF.

In this sample, this clone turned up a few times. This chain connects TRBV5-5 to TRBJ1-5; weak D call: TRBD1 (6 bases). V lost 3 bases and J lost 0, with 7 bases in between. This CDR3 is 14 amino acids long. Germline V CDR1 and CDR2: SGHKS, YYEKEE (reference sequence). The CDR3 region has the DNA TGTGCCAGCAGCTGGGACAATAGCAATCAGCCCCAGCATTTT. It translates to CASSWDNSNQPQHF.

This chain links TRBV4-1 with TRBJ1-3; 8 positions agree with TRBD1. The V gene's germline CDR1 is MGHRA and CDR2 YSYEKL. The V and J ends lost 0 bases and 1 base, in that order; junction bases with no gene match: 17. The CDR3 extends over 21 amino acids. The CDR3 spells CASSQDGRDRITSGSGNTIYF. In nucleotides, the CDR3 is TGCGCCAGCAGCCAAGACGGTCGGGACAGGATTACCTCGGGTTCTGGAAACACCATATATTTT.

This clone was counted only a few times. The chain is built from TRBV19 and TRBJ1-3, with D possibly matching TRBD1 (6 bases). This CDR3 comprises 15 residues. Germline V gene data show CDR1 as LNHDA and CDR2 as SQIVND (reference sequence). V dropped 5 bases and J dropped 2 bases, with 13 bases sitting between them. For the CDR3, the DNA is TGTGCCAGTAGTTTCCTGGGGGCTGCTGGAAACACCATATATTTT. Translated, it gives CASSFLGAAGNTIYF.

This sequence joins TRBV11-2 and TRBJ2-3, with D tentatively TRBD1 (6 bases). The CDR3 has 13 residues. Trimming removed 5 bases at V and 4 bases at J, with 10 bases between. CDR1 and CDR2 from the germline V gene are SGHAT and FQNNGV. In DNA, the CDR3 is TGTGCCAGCAGCAAACAGGGACCAGATACGCAGTATTTT. Translating gives CASSKQGPDTQYF.

The chain combines TRBV9 with TRBJ1-5, with a tentative D call TRBD1 (6 bases). V lost 4 bases and J lost 1, with 9 bases in between. CDR1 and CDR2 from the germline V gene are SGDLS and YYNGEE. The CDR3 totals 14 residues. This CDR3 reads CASSYTGSNQPQHF. As DNA, the CDR3 is TGTGCCAGCAGCTATACAGGGAGCAATCAGCCCCAGCATTTT.

This rearrangement joins TRBV5-1 to TRBJ2-7; 10 bases match TRBD1. Germline lookup yields CDR1 SGHRS and CDR2 YFSETQ. V trimming: 4 bases; J trimming: 1 base; junction bases outside the gene matches: 8. This CDR3 has 16 amino acids. CDR3 bases: TGCGCCAGCAGCGGTGGACAGGGGGATCCGTCCTACGAGCAGTACTTC. Protein sequence: CASSGGQGDPSYEQYF. Drawing the rest from reference TRBV5-1 and TRBJ2-7, the complete variable domain is KAGVTQTPRYLIKTRGQQVTLSCSPISGHRSVSWYQQTPGQGLQFLFEYFSETQRNKGNFPGRFSGRQFSNSRSEMNVSTLELGDSALYLCASSGGQGDPSYEQYFGPGTRLTVT.